This TCR beta chain was obtained from a study of response to subunit inactivated influenza vaccine. Study-wide findings and caveats: Researchers suggested that each seasonal influenza vaccination recruits few new T cells.

Via MiXCR, TCRdb re-called the RT-PCR reads, giving one row per CDR3 protein. The table records 650,000 to 800,000 distinct CDR3 sequences, roughly 14% of them present only once. In its sample, this clonotype was seen many times. Its antigen is still unknown. Germline V gene lookup returns CDR1 MNHEY and CDR2 SMNVEV (reference sequence). V dropped 5 bases and J dropped 2 bases, with 16 bases sitting between them. The CDR3 is 16 residues long. This sequence originates from a man aged 50-60 years who received an inactivated influenza vaccine. The gene calls are TRBV27 and TRBJ2-1; unclear D gene. Specimen: PBMCs from blood, collected around 15 days before vaccination. CDR3 amino acids: CASSPSFGRTYNEQFF. The CDR3 DNA follows: TGTGCCAGCAGTCCCTCGTTCGGAAGGACCTACAATGAGCAGTTCTTC.